This T cell receptor (beta chain) was captured by sequencing in a study of PD-1 blockade in classical Hodgkin lymphoma. In its sample, this clone is medium-sized. Antigen specificity is unknown. Repertoires were generated with immunoSEQ multiplex PCR, while TCRdb's copy carries only in-frame clones and drops some. Of 25,000 to 35,000 clones in the sample, roughly 76% were seen once. Patients all relapsed after autologous stem cell transplantation, and there was variation in brentuximab vedotin exposure. Study outcomes and limitations: Significantly greater TCR diversity emerged by C4D1 in CD4+ cells but not CD8+ cells.

Germline CDR1 reads SGDLS; CDR2 reads YYNGEE. Trimming removed 1 base at V and 6 bases at J, with 17 bases between. This CDR3 has 15 residues. The sequencing used peripheral blood mononuclear cells (PBMCs), collected before the second cycle of nivolumab. The rearrangement uses TRBV9 and TRBJ2-7; weak D call: TRBD1 (6 bases). The source of this sequence is a human donor with classical Hodgkin lymphoma. The DNA of the CDR3 is TGTGCCAGCAGCGTACGGCGGCAGGGGTTTGGCGAGCAGTACTTC. This gives the protein CASSVRRQGFGEQYF. Using reference TRBV9 and TRBJ2-7 for the parts outside the CDR3, the full variable domain is DSGVTQTPKHLITATGQRVTLRCSPRSGDLSVYWYQQSLDQGLQFLIQYYNGEERAKGNILERFSAQQFPDLHSELNLSSLELGDSALYFCASSVRRQGFGEQYFGPGTRLTVT.